Shown below are 5 T cell receptor beta chains from a single sample sequenced in a study of blood T cell repertoires in COVID-19. Produced via immunoSEQ multiplex PCR; TCRdb's table is partial and in-frame only. Among some 26,000 clones listed, approximately 88% were seen once. Sequencing input: peripheral blood. The source of these receptors is a human donor in a cohort sampled during active COVID-19.

CDR3 sequence reads: CASSPGTEETQYF. The CDR3 nucleotides are TGTGCCAGCTCACCAGGGACAGAAGAGACCCAGTACTTC. The chain recombines TRBV18 with TRBJ2-5; 7 nucleotides align to TRBD1. V shed 2 bases, J shed 3 bases, and the junction held 0 bases outside the gene matches. Germline CDR1 and CDR2: KGHSH and LQKENI. CDR3 length: 13 residues.

The genes are TRBV19 and TRBJ2-5; TRBD1 matches at 7 bases. The trim removed 5 bases at V and 5 bases at J, leaving 14 bases unmatched. Germline V lookup: CDR1 LNHDA, CDR2 SQIVND (reference sequence). This CDR3 contains 16 residues. CDR3 sequence reads: CASSGMGDSRWETQYF. The CDR3 DNA reads TGTGCCAGTAGTGGTATGGGGGACAGTCGATGGGAGACCCAGTACTTC.

The chain recombines TRBV3-1 (or the pseudogene TRBV3-2) with TRBJ2-5; 10 nucleotides match TRBD1. The germline gives CDR1 LGHDT, CDR2 YNNKEL (reference sequence). Trimming removed 4 bases from V and 6 bases from J; junction bases left unmatched: 8. The CDR3 contains 15 residues. CDR3 residues: CASSPSGQGRQTQYF. The CDR3 DNA sequence: TGTGCCAGCAGCCCTTCGGGACAGGGGAGGCAGACCCAGTACTTC.

V and J are TRBV20-1 and TRBJ1-2, with D maybe TRBD1 (5 bases). This CDR3 has 11 residues. Germline loops: CDR1 DFQATT, CDR2 SNEGSKA (reference sequence). V dropped 4 bases and J dropped 8 bases, with 11 bases sitting between them. CDR3 residues: CSATRGSGYTF. Here the CDR3 DNA reads TGCAGTGCTACTAGGGGAAGCGGCTACACCTTC.

The chain uses TRBV7-2 and TRBJ2-6; a possible D gene is TRBD2 (6 bases). Germline V gives CDR1 SGHTA, CDR2 FQGNSA. V was clipped by 1 base and J by 2 bases, with 12 bases between them. The CDR3 runs to 17 residues. The CDR3 sequence: CASSLVRDSTGANVLTF. The CDR3 DNA follows: TGTGCCAGCAGCTTAGTGCGGGACTCAACTGGGGCCAACGTCCTGACTTTC.